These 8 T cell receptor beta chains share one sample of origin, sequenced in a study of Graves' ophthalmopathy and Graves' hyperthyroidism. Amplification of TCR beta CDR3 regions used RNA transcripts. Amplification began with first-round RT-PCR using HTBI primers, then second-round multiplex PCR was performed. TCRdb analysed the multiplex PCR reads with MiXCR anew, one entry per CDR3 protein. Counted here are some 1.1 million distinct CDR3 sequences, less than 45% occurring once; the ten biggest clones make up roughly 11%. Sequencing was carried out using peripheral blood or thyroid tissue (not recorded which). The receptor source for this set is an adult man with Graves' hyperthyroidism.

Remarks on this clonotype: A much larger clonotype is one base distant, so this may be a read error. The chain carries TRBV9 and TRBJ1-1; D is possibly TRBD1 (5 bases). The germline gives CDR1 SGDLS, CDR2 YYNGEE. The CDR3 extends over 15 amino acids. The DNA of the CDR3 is TGTGCCAGCAGCACCAGCGGGACTGCGAACACTGAAGTTTTCTTT. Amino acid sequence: CASSTSGTANTEVFF.

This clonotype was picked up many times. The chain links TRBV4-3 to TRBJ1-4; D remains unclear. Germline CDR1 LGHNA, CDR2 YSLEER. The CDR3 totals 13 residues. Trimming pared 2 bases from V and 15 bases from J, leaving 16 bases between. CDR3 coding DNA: TGCGCCAGCAGCCAAAATGTCGGTTATACGGTGTTTTTT. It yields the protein CASSQNVGYTVFF.

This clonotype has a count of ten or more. Written as DNA, the CDR3 is TGTGCCAGCAGCCCCCGGGACAGGGGGGAATCACCCCTCCACTTT. Translated, it gives CASSPRDRGESPLHF. The rearrangement uses TRBV9 and TRBJ1-6, with 11 positions matching TRBD1. Trimming cost V 4 bases and J 10 bases; bases outside gene matches: 7. The CDR3 extends over 15 amino acids. Germline V gene data show CDR1 as SGDLS and CDR2 as YYNGEE.

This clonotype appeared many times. The CDR3 nucleotides are TGTGCCAGCAGGGACAGCCTTACCTACGAGCAGTACTTC. It yields the protein CASRDSLTYEQYF. The chain combines TRBV6-5 with TRBJ2-7, with D perhaps TRBD1 (6 bases). CDR1 is MNHEY and CDR2 is SVGAGI in the germline V gene. V was trimmed by 6 bases and J by 2 bases, leaving 11 bases between them. The length of the CDR3 is 13 residues.

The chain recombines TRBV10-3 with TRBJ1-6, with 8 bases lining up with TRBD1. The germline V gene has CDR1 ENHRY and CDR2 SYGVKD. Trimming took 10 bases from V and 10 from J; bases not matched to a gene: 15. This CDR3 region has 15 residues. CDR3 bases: TGTGCCAGCAAACAAGGGGACAGGACCGTCTCACCCCTCCACTTT. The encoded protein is CASKQGDRTVSPLHF.

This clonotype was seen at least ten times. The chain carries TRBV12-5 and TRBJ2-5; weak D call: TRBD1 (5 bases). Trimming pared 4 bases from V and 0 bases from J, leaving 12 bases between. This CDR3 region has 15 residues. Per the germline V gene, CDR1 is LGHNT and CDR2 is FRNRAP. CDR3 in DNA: TGTGCTAGTGGTTCAACGACAGAGAACCAAGAGACCCAGTACTTC. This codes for CASGSTTENQETQYF.

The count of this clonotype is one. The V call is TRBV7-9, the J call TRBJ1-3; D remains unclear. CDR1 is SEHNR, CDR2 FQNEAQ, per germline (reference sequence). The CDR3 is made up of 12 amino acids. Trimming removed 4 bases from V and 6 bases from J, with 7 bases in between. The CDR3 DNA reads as TGTGCCAGCAGCTCAGTGGAAAACACCATATATTTT. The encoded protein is CASSSVENTIYF.

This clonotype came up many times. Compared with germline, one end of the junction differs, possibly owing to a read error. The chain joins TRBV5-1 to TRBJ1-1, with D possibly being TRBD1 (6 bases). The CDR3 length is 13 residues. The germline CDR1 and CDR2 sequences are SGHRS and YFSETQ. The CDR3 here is CASSLGGNTEAFF. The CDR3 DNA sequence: TGTGCCAGCAGCTTAGGGGGGAACACTGAAGCTTTCTTT. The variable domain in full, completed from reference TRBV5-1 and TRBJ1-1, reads KAGVTQTPRYLIKTRGQQVTLSCSPISGHRSVSWYQQTPGQGLQFLFEYFSETQRNKGNFPGRFSGRQFSNSRSEMNVSTLELGDSALYLCASSLGGNTEAFFGQGTRLTVV.